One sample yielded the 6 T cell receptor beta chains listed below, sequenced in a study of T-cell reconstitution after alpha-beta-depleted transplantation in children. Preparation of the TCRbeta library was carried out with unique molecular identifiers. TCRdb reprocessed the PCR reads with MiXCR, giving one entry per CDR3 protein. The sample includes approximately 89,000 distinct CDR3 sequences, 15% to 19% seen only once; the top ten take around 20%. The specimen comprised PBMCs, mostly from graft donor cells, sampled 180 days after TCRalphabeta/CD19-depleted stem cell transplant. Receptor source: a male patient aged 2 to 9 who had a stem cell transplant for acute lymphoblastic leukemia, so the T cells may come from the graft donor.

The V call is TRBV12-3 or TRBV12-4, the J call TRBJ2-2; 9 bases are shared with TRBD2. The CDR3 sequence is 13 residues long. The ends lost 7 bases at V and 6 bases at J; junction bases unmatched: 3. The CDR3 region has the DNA TGTGCCAGCACGCGGGGGGGCGCCGGGGAGCTGTTTTTT. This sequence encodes CASTRGGAGELFF.

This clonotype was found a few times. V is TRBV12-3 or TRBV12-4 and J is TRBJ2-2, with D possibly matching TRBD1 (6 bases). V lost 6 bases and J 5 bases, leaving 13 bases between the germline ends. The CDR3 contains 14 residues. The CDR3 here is CASSPYQGTGELFF. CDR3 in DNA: TGTGCCAGCAGCCCATACCAGGGGACCGGGGAGCTGTTTTTT.

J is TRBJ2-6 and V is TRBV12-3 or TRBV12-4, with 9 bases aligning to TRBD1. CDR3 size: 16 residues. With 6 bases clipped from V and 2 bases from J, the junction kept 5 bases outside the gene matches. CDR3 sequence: CASSLQGAPGANVLTF. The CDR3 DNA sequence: TGTGCCAGCAGCCTACAGGGGGCGCCTGGGGCCAACGTCCTGACTTTC.

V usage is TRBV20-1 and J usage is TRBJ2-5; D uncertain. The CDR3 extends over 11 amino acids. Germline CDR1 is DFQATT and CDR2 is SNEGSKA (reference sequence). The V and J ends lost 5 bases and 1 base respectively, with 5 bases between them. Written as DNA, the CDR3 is TGCAGTGCTCAGATCCAAGAGACCCAGTACTTC. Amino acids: CSAQIQETQYF.

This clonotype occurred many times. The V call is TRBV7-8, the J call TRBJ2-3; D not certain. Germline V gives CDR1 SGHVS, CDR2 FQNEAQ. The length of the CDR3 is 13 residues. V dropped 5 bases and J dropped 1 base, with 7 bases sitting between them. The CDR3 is CASSPQRTDTQYF. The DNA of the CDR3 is TGTGCCAGCAGCCCTCAGCGCACAGATACGCAGTATTTT.

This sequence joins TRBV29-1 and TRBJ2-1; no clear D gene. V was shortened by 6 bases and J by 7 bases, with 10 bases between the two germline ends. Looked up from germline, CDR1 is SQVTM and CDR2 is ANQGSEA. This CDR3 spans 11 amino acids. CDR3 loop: CSVADANEQFF. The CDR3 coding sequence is TGCAGCGTAGCAGACGCTAATGAGCAGTTCTTC.